These 18 T cell receptor beta chains were all obtained from the same sample, sequenced in a study of control samples from healthy donors and cancer patients. The assay was immunoSEQ multiplex PCR, and TCRdb's table has in-frame clones only and misses some. This sample has about 79,000 clones; approximately 93% occur once, and the top ten carry roughly 1.3%. Sequences were obtained from PBMCs. These receptors originate from a woman between 40 and 50 years old with lung cancer.

The chain links TRBV19 to TRBJ2-3; 7 nucleotides match TRBD1. This CDR3 has 14 amino acids. Trimming cost V 8 bases and J 6 bases; bases outside gene matches: 11. The germline CDR1 and CDR2 sequences are LNHDA and SQIVND (reference sequence). CDR3 DNA: TGTGCCAGTGCGCCGGGACAGATTTTTGATACGCAGTATTTT. It codes for CASAPGQIFDTQYF.

The chain recombines TRBV30 with TRBJ1-2, with 7 bases identical to TRBD1. There are 13 residues in the CDR3. Trimming cost V 0 bases and J 8 bases; bases outside gene matches: 6. In germline, CDR1 is GTSNPN, CDR2 SVGIG (reference sequence). DNA for the CDR3: TGTGCCTGGAGTGTACGAGGGGGCCCAGGCTACACCTTC. It codes for CAWSVRGGPGYTF.

This sequence joins TRBV3-1 (or the pseudogene TRBV3-2) and TRBJ2-4; TRBD2 is a possible D gene (5 bases). The CDR3 spans 17 residues. The germline CDR1 and CDR2 sequences are LGHDT and YNNKEL (reference sequence). With 4 bases removed from V and 3 bases from J, the gap between germline ends came to 19 bases. The CDR3 coding sequence is TGTGCCAGCAGCCGTAAGTCACTAGTCTCTAACAAAAACATTCAGTACTTC. Translation gives CASSRKSLVSNKNIQYF.

The V call is TRBV25-1, the J call TRBJ2-7, with unresolved D. V was pared by 1 base and J by 6 bases, with 16 bases between. The CDR3 consists of 15 residues. The germline gives CDR1 MGHDK, CDR2 SYGVNS. The CDR3 sequence: CASSESVGTSGEQYF. The CDR3 nucleotides are TGTGCCAGCAGTGAATCGGTGGGCACCTCGGGCGAGCAGTACTTC.

The chain uses TRBV6-1 and TRBJ1-2; tentative D call: TRBD1 (6 bases). Trimming cost V 0 bases and J 5 bases, with 16 bases left between them. Per the germline V gene, CDR1 is MNHNS and CDR2 is SASEGT. The CDR3 contains 16 residues. The CDR3 reads CASSEAGVGGSYGYTF. CDR3 in DNA: TGTGCCAGCAGTGAAGCGGGGGTAGGGGGGTCTTATGGCTACACCTTC.

CDR3 in amino acids: CASSDSTSHGYTF. CDR3 DNA sequence: TGTGCCAGTAGTGACAGTACATCCCATGGCTACACCTTC. The chain joins TRBV19 to TRBJ1-2; D perhaps matches TRBD1 (5 bases). Germline loops: CDR1 LNHDA, CDR2 SQIVND (reference sequence). With 5 bases removed from V and 6 bases from J, the gap between germline ends came to 13 bases. The CDR3 covers 13 residues.

This clone was counted a single time. The chain carries TRBV27 and TRBJ1-2; the D is unclear. The V end lost 5 bases, the J end lost 3 bases, and 13 bases lay between the germline ends. CDR3 length: 14 residues. Germline CDR1 MNHEY, CDR2 SMNVEV (reference sequence). CDR3 in DNA: TGTGCCAGCAGTCGGGCCGCATCCTACTATGGCTACACCTTC. It yields the protein CASSRAASYYGYTF.

The gene calls are TRBV6-5 and TRBJ2-1, with 7 nucleotides matching TRBD1. The germline V gene has CDR1 MNHEY and CDR2 SVGAGI. V shed 8 bases and J 8 bases; nucleotides not matched to a gene: 15. The CDR3 spans 15 residues. CDR3 in DNA: TGTGCCAGCTCTACCTTGGACAGGTCGAACGATGAGCAGTTCTTC. This codes for CASSTLDRSNDEQFF.

This sequence joins TRBV29-1 and TRBJ1-2; a possible D gene is TRBD1 (5 bases). V dropped 6 bases and J dropped 4 bases, with 24 bases sitting between them. CDR1 SQVTM and CDR2 ANQGSEA come from the germline V gene. This CDR3 has 16 amino acids. The CDR3 region is CSVATGTWTLGYGYTF. The CDR3 nucleotides are TGCAGCGTCGCCACCGGGACTTGGACGTTGGGCTATGGCTACACCTTC.

The rearrangement uses TRBV18 and TRBJ2-5; 10 nucleotides align to TRBD2. This CDR3 is 15 amino acids long. Germline values: CDR1 KGHSH, CDR2 LQKENI. V was pared by 3 bases and J by 5 bases, with 6 bases of the junction left unmatched. CDR3 in DNA: TGTGCCAGCTCACCCCTAGCGGGGGAGGGTGAGACCCAGTACTTC. This gives the protein CASSPLAGEGETQYF.

As for this clone: The same CDR3 can be traced to other DNA sequences in this sample. The chain employs TRBV5-1 and TRBJ1-1; no clear D. Trimming took 0 bases from V and 2 from J, leaving 5 bases between them. This CDR3 spans 13 amino acids. Germline CDR1 and CDR2: SGHRS and YFSETQ. CDR3 in DNA: TGCGCCAGCAGCTTGGCGGGAAACACTGAAGCTTTCTTT. Its protein is CASSLAGNTEAFF.

This chain connects TRBV18 to TRBJ1-6; TRBD1 might be the D (5 bases). The CDR3 totals 13 residues. Germline V gene lookup returns CDR1 KGHSH and CDR2 LQKENI. Trimming pared 8 bases from V and 14 bases from J, leaving 19 bases between. CDR3 in amino acids: CASRKEGWASLHF. In DNA, the CDR3 is TGTGCCAGCCGAAAAGAGGGGTGGGCTTCCCTCCACTTT.

The V and J genes are TRBV13 and TRBJ2-7, with D perhaps TRBD2 (6 bases). Germline assignment: CDR1 PRHDT and CDR2 FYEKMQ (reference sequence). The CDR3 totals 15 residues. Trimming took 5 bases from V and 4 from J, leaving 18 bases between them. The CDR3 sequence is CASSPLGGSFYEQYF. CDR3 bases: TGTGCCAGCAGCCCTCTCGGGGGATCTTTTTACGAGCAGTACTTC.

The chain links TRBV5-4 to TRBJ2-1, with D uncertain. This CDR3 region has 13 residues. The germline gives CDR1 SGHNT, CDR2 YYREEE (reference sequence). Trimming pared 0 bases from V and 6 bases from J, leaving 7 bases between. In nucleotides, the CDR3 is TGTGCCAGCAGCTTGGAATTTTTCAATGAGCAGTTCTTC. It encodes CASSLEFFNEQFF.

The chain has TRBV19 and TRBJ1-4; D gene ambiguous. The CDR3 runs to 14 residues. CDR1 is LNHDA and CDR2 is SQIVND in the germline V gene (reference sequence). Trimming removed 4 bases from V and 5 bases from J, with 11 bases in between. The CDR3 sequence: CASSRASGNEKLFF. CDR3 DNA: TGTGCCAGTAGTAGGGCCTCCGGGAATGAAAAACTGTTTTTT.

DNA for the CDR3: TGTGCCAGCAGCGTAGGAGACAGCTTCTACAATGAGCAGTTCTTC. Amino acid sequence: CASSVGDSFYNEQFF. This sequence joins TRBV9 and TRBJ2-1; a possible D gene is TRBD1 (5 bases). Trimming removed 0 bases at V and 3 bases at J, with 10 bases between. Per the germline V gene, CDR1 is SGDLS and CDR2 is YYNGEE. The CDR3 is 15 residues long.

The chain combines TRBV28 with TRBJ1-1; D may be TRBD1 (5 bases). The germline V and J ends were trimmed by 2 bases and 1 base, with 14 bases remaining between them. The CDR3 covers 16 residues. Per germline, CDR1 MDHEN and CDR2 SYDVKM. Written as DNA, the CDR3 is TGTGCCAGCAGTTTACCTCCCGGGGGATCGAACACTGAAGCTTTCTTT. It yields the protein CASSLPPGGSNTEAFF.

V is TRBV18 and J is TRBJ1-2; 10 bases match TRBD1. The CDR3 consists of 15 residues. The V gene end was trimmed by 6 bases and the J gene end by 8 bases; junction bases not matched to a gene: 12. The V gene's germline CDR1 is KGHSH and CDR2 LQKENI. In DNA form, the CDR3 reads TGTGCCAGCTCGACGACAGGGGGCCCTTCTATGGGCTACACCTTC. Residues: CASSTTGGPSMGYTF.